The TCR beta chain described here comes from a study of T cell responses to AZD1222 COVID-19 vaccine. The germline V gene encodes CDR1 ENHRY and CDR2 SYGVKD. Trimming at V came to 0 bases and at J to 6 bases, leaving 9 bases not matched to a gene. This CDR3 is built from 17 residues. The protocol was immunoSEQ multiplex PCR, while the TCRdb copy is restricted to in-frame clones and leaves out a portion. Altogether approximately 140,000 clones are present, more than 85% being singletons, with the ten largest covering approximately 3.6%. The sequences come from peripheral blood, collected 28 days after the second AZD1222 dose. This clonotype originated in an adult who received the AZD1222 COVID-19 vaccine. The chain employs TRBV10-3 and TRBJ1-3; 9 bases line up with TRBD1. The CDR3 sequence: CAISESTLRQGVNTIYF. As DNA, the CDR3 is TGTGCCATCAGTGAGTCGACTCTTAGACAGGGGGTAAACACCATATATTTT.